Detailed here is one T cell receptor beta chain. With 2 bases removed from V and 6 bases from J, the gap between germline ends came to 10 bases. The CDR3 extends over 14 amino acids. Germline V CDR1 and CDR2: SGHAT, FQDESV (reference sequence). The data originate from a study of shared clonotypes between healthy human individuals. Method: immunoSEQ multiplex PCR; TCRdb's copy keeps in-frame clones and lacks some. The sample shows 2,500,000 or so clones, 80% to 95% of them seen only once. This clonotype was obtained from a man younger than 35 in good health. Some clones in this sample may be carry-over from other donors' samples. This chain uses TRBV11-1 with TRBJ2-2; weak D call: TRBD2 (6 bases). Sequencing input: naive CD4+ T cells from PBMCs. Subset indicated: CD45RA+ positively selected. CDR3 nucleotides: TGTGCCAGCAGCTTATCCAGCGGGTCCGGGGAGCTGTTTTTT. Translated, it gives CASSLSSGSGELFF.